This TCR beta chain was profiled in a study of OX40 agonist ivuxolimab in advanced cancers. Study-wide background: Patients were treated with ivuxolimab, an agonistic anti-OX40 (CD134) antibody.

The data were produced by immunoSEQ multiplex PCR, yet TCRdb's version contains in-frame clones alone and is incomplete. The table records about 86,000 clones, roughly nine tenths of them present only once. Germline V gene sequence: CDR1 LNHDA, CDR2 SQIVND (reference sequence). Trimming removed 7 bases at V and 5 bases at J, with 23 bases between. The CDR3 has 17 residues. The specimen comprised CD4+ or CD8+ T cells sorted from blood, sampled in a trial of the OX40 agonist ivuxolimab. The chain couples TRBV19 to TRBJ2-2; D might be TRBD1 or TRBD2, each matching 5 bases. The receptor's source is an adult with an advanced solid tumor such as melanoma, head and neck, liver or kidney cancer. The DNA for the CDR3 is TGTGCCAGTACCCAATGGGGCAGCCTACGGGGAACCGGGGAGCTGTTTTTT. Translation gives CASTQWGSLRGTGELFF.